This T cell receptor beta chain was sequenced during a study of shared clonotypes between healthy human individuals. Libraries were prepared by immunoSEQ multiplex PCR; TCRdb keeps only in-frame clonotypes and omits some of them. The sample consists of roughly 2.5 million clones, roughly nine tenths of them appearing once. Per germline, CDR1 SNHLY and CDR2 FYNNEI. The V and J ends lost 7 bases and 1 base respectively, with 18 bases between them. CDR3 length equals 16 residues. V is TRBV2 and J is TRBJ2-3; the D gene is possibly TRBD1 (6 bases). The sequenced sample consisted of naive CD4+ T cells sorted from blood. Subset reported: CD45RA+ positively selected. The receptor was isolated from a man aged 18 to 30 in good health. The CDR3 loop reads CASIKKGGSGTDTQYF. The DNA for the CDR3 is TGTGCCAGCATTAAAAAAGGGGGTTCGGGCACAGATACGCAGTATTTT.